The present T cell receptor beta chain was sequenced within a study of CXCR3-negative and CXCR3-positive naive CD8 T cells (dated by TCRdb to between 2018 and 2020). Some background on the complete study: Around 140 million TRB reads were obtained in total, roughly 1.5 +/- 0.3 million reads per library. Naive subsets from 5 or 6 donors and memory cells from 3 donors were included in the TRBV-TRBJ cluster analysis. Data from about 12 donors, pooled across two independent experiments, went into the diversity and physicochemical repertoire analyses.

For each CD8+ T cell subset, flow sorting was done in triplicate, and a few hundred thousand cells per subset went directly into RLT lysis buffer. Naive CD8+ T cells were defined stringently as CD45RO-CCR7+CD27+CD95- to exclude memory contaminants. Peripheral blood mononuclear cells were isolated from buffy coats using standard density gradient centrifugation. Naive CXCR3-negative and CXCR3-positive CD8+ T cells were flow-sorted using a FACSAria III. An RNeasy Mini Kit was used to extract total RNA from the sorted cells. Taken from the germline V gene, the CDR1 and CDR2 loops are MGHRA and YSYEKL. The CDR3 numbers 17 residues from cysteine through phenylalanine. The protein alone is recorded here. The reads were generated on a NextSeq 550. The Human TCR Profiling Kit (MiLaboratory) was used to prepare UMI-labeled 5' RACE TRB cDNA libraries. The full amount of extracted RNA was used for cDNA synthesis, and the full amount of resulting cDNA was used for PCR amplification. The libraries were made side by side, with each library going through the same number of PCR cycles. The study's processing was this. With a minimum of two reads required per UMI, MIGEC and MiXCR pulled out about 49,000 +/- 11,000 unique UMI-labeled TRB cDNA molecules from each library. An average of approximately 40,000 +/- 10,000 functional in-frame TRB CDR3 nucleotide clonotypes without stop codons was found per library. After each sample was downsampled to 5000 UMI-labeled TRB molecules, VDJtools was used to calculate diversity metrics such as normalized Shannon-Wiener and Chao1. VDJtools was used to calculate clonotype-size-weighted physicochemical properties of the central five CDR3 residues, namely interaction energy, strength, volume and Kidera factor 4. TCRdb reprocessed the reads and provides one entry for every CDR3 protein sequence; no DNA is given. The V and J calls were determined by TCRdb, not by the authors. This sample's table carries 100,000 to 150,000 distinct CDR3 sequences. The ten largest clones add up to around 0.5% of the sample.

Study-wide findings and limitations: Repertoire diversity was comparably high in both naive subsets but much lower in memory CD8+ T cells. CXCR3 expression partially decreased after cryopreservation, so most assays used freshly isolated PBMCs. TRB CDR3s from CXCR3-positive naive cells showed higher hydrophobicity (lower Kidera factor 4), lower energy, and higher strength and volume indices than CXCR3-negative naive cells. Because surface CD5, which is linked to self-reactivity in mice, was comparable between the naive subsets, TCR interaction strength was also inferred from the physicochemical properties of TRB CDR3s. TRBV-TRBJ usage was similar between naive CXCR3-negative and CXCR3-positive cells from the same donor, while memory cells showed distinct patterns.

On this clonotype: The antigen it recognizes is unknown.

Sequences were obtained from naive CXCR3- CD8+ T cells from blood. The cell subset or site label corresponds to: CD45RO-CCR7+CD27+CD95- naive CD8+ T cells lacking CXCR3 (TNR3-). The rearrangement joined TRBV4-1 to TRBJ1-1; TCRdb's assignment of TRBD1 cannot be checked, as there is no DNA. The origin of this receptor is a human donor in good health. Some clones in this sample may be carry-over from other donors' samples. The CDR3 protein sequence reads: CASSPRGQPLENTEAFF.